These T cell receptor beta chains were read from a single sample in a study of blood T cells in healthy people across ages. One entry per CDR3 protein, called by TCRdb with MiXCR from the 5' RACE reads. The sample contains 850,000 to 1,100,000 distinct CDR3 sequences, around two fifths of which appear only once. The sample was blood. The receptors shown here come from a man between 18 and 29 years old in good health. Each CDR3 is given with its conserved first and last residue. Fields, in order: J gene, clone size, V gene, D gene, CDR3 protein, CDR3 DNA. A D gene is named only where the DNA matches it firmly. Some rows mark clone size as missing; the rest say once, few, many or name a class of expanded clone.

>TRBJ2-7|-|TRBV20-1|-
CSARDRRRGNYEQYF
TGCAGTGCTAGAGATCGTCGCAGGGGAAACTACGAGCAGTACTTC
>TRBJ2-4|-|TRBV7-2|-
CASSFQDVGIQYF
TGTGCCAGCAGCTTTCAGGACGTGGGGATTCAGTACTTC
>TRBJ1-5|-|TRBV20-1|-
CSARDRRGGDQPQHF
TGCAGTGCTAGAGATAGGAGGGGCGGGGATCAGCCCCAGCATTTT
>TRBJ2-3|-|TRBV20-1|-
CSARGRLGPTFTDTQYF
TGCAGTGCTAGAGGGCGACTGGGCCCGACTTTCACAGATACGCAGTATTTT
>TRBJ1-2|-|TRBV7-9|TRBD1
CASTPQGAYGYTF
TGTGCCAGCACCCCCCAGGGGGCATATGGCTACACCTTC
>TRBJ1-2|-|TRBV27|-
CASSFSRNYGYTF
TGTGCCAGCAGTTTCTCCAGAAATTATGGCTACACCTTC
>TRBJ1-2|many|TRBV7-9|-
CASSLRTDYGYTF
TGTGCCAGCAGCTTAAGGACGGACTATGGCTACACCTTC
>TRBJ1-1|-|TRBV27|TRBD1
CASRDRESTEAFF
TGTGCCAGCAGAGACAGGGAGAGCACTGAAGCTTTCTTT
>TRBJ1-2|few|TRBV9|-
CASSVGGINYGYTF
TGTGCCAGCAGCGTAGGGGGGATTAACTATGGCTACACCTTC
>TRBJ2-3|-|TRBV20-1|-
CSASKWAPLTDTQYF
TGCAGTGCTAGTAAGTGGGCACCCCTCACAGATACGCAGTATTTT
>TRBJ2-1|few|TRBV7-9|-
CASSLVGPSGNEQFF
TGTGCCAGCAGCTTAGTGGGACCGTCGGGCAATGAGCAGTTCTTC
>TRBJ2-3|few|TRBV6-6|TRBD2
CASTERGGQTDTQYF
TGTGCCAGCACCGAGCGGGGGGGCCAGACAGATACGCAGTATTTT
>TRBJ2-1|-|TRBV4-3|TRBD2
CASSQPLAGANNEQFF
TGCGCCAGCAGCCAACCTCTAGCGGGGGCTAACAATGAGCAGTTCTTC
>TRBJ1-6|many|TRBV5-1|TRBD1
CASRWTGANSPLHF
TGCGCCAGCAGGTGGACAGGAGCAAATTCACCCCTCCACTTT
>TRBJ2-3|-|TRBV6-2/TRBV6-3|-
CASSYSRLHTDTQYF
TGTGCCAGCAGTTACTCGCGACTACACACAGATACGCAGTATTTT
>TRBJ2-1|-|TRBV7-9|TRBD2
CASSLSLAGSYNEQFF
TGTGCCAGCAGCTTATCCCTAGCGGGGTCCTACAATGAGCAGTTCTTC
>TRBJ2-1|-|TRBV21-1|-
CASSRNIGEQFF
TGTGCCAGCAGCAGAAATATAGGGGAGCAGTTCTTC
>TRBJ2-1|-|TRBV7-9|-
CAEGQGYYNEQFF
TGTGCCGAGGGACAAGGGTACTACAATGAGCAGTTCTTC
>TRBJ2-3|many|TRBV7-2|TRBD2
CASSPGGKDTQYF
TGTGCCAGCAGCCCGGGGGGTAAAGATACGCAGTATTTT
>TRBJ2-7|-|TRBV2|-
CASTSRRVFSYEQYF
TGTGCCAGCACCTCCCGCAGAGTTTTCTCCTACGAGCAGTACTTC
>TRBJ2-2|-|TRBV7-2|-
CASSIAGATGELFF
TGTGCCAGCAGCATCGCGGGGGCCACCGGGGAGCTGTTTTTT
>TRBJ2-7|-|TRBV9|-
CAGSTRDIEGEQYF
TGTGCCGGCAGCACCCGGGACATCGAGGGCGAGCAGTACTTC
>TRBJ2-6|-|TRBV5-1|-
CASSPRISGANVLTF
TGCGCCAGCAGCCCTCGGATCTCTGGGGCCAACGTCCTGACTTTC
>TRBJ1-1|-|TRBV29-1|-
CSGLRGNTEAFF
TGCAGCGGCCTGAGAGGGAACACTGAAGCTTTCTTT
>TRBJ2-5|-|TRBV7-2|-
CASSLTGMQETQYF
TGTGCCAGCAGCTTAACAGGGATGCAAGAGACCCAGTACTTC
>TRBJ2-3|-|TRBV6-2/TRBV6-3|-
CASSYALGSTDTQYF
TGTGCCAGCAGTTACGCCCTCGGCAGCACAGATACGCAGTATTTT
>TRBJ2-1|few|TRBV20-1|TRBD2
CSASGGGTYNEQFF
TGCAGTGCTAGTGGCGGGGGAACCTACAATGAGCAGTTCTTC
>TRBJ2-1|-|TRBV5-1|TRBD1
CASSLTSGTGGEQFF
TGCGCCAGCAGCTTGACCTCCGGGACAGGGGGTGAGCAGTTCTTC
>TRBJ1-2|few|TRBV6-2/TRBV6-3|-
CASSYSGTGFYGYTF
TGTGCCAGCAGTTACTCAGGGACGGGTTTCTATGGCTACACCTTC
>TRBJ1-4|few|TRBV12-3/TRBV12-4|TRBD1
CASSPGTGVNEKLFF
TGTGCCAGCAGCCCAGGGACAGGGGTTAATGAAAAACTGTTTTTT
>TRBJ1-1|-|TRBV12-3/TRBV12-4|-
CASSGALKSEAFF
TGTGCCAGCAGTGGGGCTCTGAAGAGCGAAGCTTTCTTT
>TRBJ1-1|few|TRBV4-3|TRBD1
CASSRDRDSMNTEAFF
TGCGCCAGCAGCCGGGACAGGGATTCCATGAACACTGAAGCTTTCTTT
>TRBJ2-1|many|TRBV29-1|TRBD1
CSVTTGGSYNEQFF
TGCAGCGTCACAACAGGGGGCAGTTACAATGAGCAGTTCTTC
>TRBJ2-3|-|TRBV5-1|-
CASSVHTTDTQYF
TGCGCCAGCAGCGTACACACCACAGATACGCAGTATTTT
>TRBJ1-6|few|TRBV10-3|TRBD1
CAISESGQGGNSPLHF
TGTGCCATCAGTGAGTCCGGACAGGGTGGCAATTCACCCCTCCACTTT
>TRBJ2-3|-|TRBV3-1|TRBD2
CASSPTSGDAQYF
TGTGCCAGCAGCCCGACTAGCGGAGATGCGCAGTATTTT
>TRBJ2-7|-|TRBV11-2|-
CASSLELGRTYEQYF
TGTGCCAGCAGCTTAGAATTGGGGAGAACCTACGAGCAGTACTTC
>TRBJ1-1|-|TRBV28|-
CASTLGGGVNTEAFF
TGTGCCAGCACCTTGGGGGGGGGCGTGAACACTGAAGCTTTCTTT
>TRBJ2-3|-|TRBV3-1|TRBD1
CASSHGTATDTQYF
TGTGCCAGCAGCCACGGGACAGCCACAGATACGCAGTATTTT
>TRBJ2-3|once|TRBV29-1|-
CSVELLGRGTDTQYF
TGCAGCGTTGAATTGTTGGGCAGGGGCACAGATACGCAGTATTTT
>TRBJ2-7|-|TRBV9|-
CASSANRESYEQYF
TGTGCCAGCAGCGCAAACAGGGAATCCTACGAGCAGTACTTC
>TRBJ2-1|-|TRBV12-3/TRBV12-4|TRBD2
CASSLVGTSGGNNEQFF
TGTGCCAGCAGTTTAGTAGGGACTAGCGGGGGGAATAATGAGCAGTTCTTC
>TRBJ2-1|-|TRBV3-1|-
CASRQVNEQFF
TGTGCCAGCAGACAGGTCAATGAGCAGTTCTTC
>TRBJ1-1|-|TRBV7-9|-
CASSQTREAFF
TGTGCCAGCAGCCAAACACGGGAAGCTTTCTTT
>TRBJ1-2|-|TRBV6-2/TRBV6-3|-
CASSYSLGVWDYGYTF
TGTGCCAGCAGTTACTCTTTGGGAGTCTGGGACTATGGCTACACCTTC